These 7 T cell receptor beta chains were all obtained from the same sample, sequenced in a study of shared clonotypes between healthy human individuals (TCRdb year 2020). The method behind the library was the immunoSEQ multiplex PCR assay. The table comes from immuneACCESS by way of TCRdb, which keeps in-frame sequences with V and J called. Part of the clones is missing from these tables; in studies checked, under half for an unresolved V gene and the rest for unknown reasons. Across this sample there are over a million clones, with more than 65% seen only once. About 1.5% of the sample goes to the ten largest clones. Sample: memory CD4+ T cells sorted from blood. Per the publication, the cell subset or site label means: CD45RA-negative fraction. The receptors were gathered from a man between 18 and 29 years old in good health.

This clone turned up a few times. The chain joins TRBV7-3 to TRBJ1-1; D uncertain. Germline V gene lookup returns CDR1 SGHTA and CDR2 FQGTGA. Trimming cost V 5 bases and J 1 base, with 8 bases left between them. The length of the CDR3 is 13 residues. CDR3 sequence: CASSQHGNTEAFF. CDR3 bases: TGTGCCAGCAGCCAACATGGGAACACTGAAGCTTTCTTT.

The chain is built from TRBV6-1 and TRBJ2-2, with D possibly matching TRBD1 (5 bases). Per germline, CDR1 MNHNS and CDR2 SASEGT. Trimming left V 1 base short and J 5 bases short, with 5 bases between. The CDR3 consists of 13 residues. The CDR3 spells CASSEEGTGELFF. In DNA form, the CDR3 reads TGTGCCAGCAGTGAAGAGGGGACCGGGGAGCTGTTTTTT.

Only one count was recorded for this clone. The same CDR3 can be traced to other DNA sequences in this sample. The V gene is TRBV20-1, the J gene TRBJ2-7; possible D gene TRBD1, 6 bases. The germline V gene encodes CDR1 DFQATT and CDR2 SNEGSKA (reference sequence). The V and J ends lost 4 bases and 3 bases respectively, with 7 bases between them. The CDR3 is made up of 11 amino acids. CDR3 protein: CSAKDSYEQYF. As DNA, the CDR3 is TGCAGTGCTAAGGACAGCTACGAGCAGTACTTC.

The chain joins TRBV6-6 to TRBJ2-7; possible D gene TRBD1, 5 bases. The CDR3 loop spans 15 amino acids. Between the trimmed V and J ends, which lost 7 bases and 2 bases, there was a span of 18 bases. Germline V lookup: CDR1 MNHNY, CDR2 SVGAGI (reference sequence). DNA for the CDR3: TGTGCCAGCAAAGGACCAGGGTATTTAGCCTACGAGCAGTACTTC. Amino acid sequence: CASKGPGYLAYEQYF.

The CDR3 DNA follows: TGTGCCAGCAGCCCAGGGGTTGGGGCGGAGCAGTACTTC. Amino acids: CASSPGVGAEQYF. The gene calls are TRBV7-3 and TRBJ2-7, with D tentatively TRBD1 (6 bases). Per the germline V gene, CDR1 is SGHTA and CDR2 is FQGTGA. V was pared by 5 bases and J by 7 bases, with 15 bases between. This CDR3 spans 13 amino acids.

V and J are TRBV6-1 and TRBJ1-5, with a tentative D call TRBD1 (5 bases). CDR1 and CDR2 (germline): MNHNS, SASEGT. Trimming took 2 bases from V and 7 from J, leaving 12 bases between them. This CDR3 comprises 14 residues. Written as DNA, the CDR3 is TGTGCCAGCAGTGAACGGGGGACTGGGCAGCCCCAGCATTTT. Translation gives CASSERGTGQPQHF.

This chain links TRBV27 with TRBJ2-2, with 12 bases identical to TRBD2. In germline, CDR1 is MNHEY, CDR2 SMNVEV (reference sequence). Losses at the gene ends were 4 bases for V and 9 bases for J; bases not matched to a gene: 6. The CDR3 totals 15 residues. DNA of the CDR3: TGTGCCAGCAGTTCTAGCGGGGGGGGTCCGCGGGAGCTGTTTTTT. Its protein is CASSSSGGGPRELFF.